The subject of this entry is one TCR beta chain. What it recognizes is unknown. The V end lost 3 bases, the J end lost 1 base, and 17 bases lay between the germline ends. CDR1 MNHNS and CDR2 SASEGT come from the germline V gene. This CDR3 has 17 amino acids. The data originate from a study of early T cells in non-severe SARS-CoV-2 infection. Background on the study: The sequenced material was bulk RNA from unsorted whole blood, and its chains were unpaired.

cDNA molecules, individually, were tagged with unique molecular identifiers. MiXCR, applied by TCRdb to the 5' RACE reads, yields one record per CDR3 protein. Here the sample spans approximately 42,000 distinct CDR3 sequences, roughly 7.1% being singletons. Findings and caveats of the study: Comparison of clonotypes with VDJdb favored anti-spike CD8 responses while missing private and CD4 specificities.

V and J are TRBV6-1 and TRBJ2-3; D is unresolved. The sequenced sample consisted of whole blood. The TCR comes from an adult who was a healthcare worker with PCR-confirmed SARS-CoV-2 infection or an uninfected control (not recorded which). This CDR3 reads CASSDGEVNPRTDTQYF. The CDR3 DNA follows: TGTGCCAGCAGTGATGGCGAGGTAAATCCTCGCACAGATACGCAGTATTTT.